The source of this T cell receptor beta chain is a study of technical replicates of blood from a handful of donors. The CDR3 runs 12 residues. Germline trimming cut 1 base from V and 9 bases from J; bases unmatched to any gene: 0. CDR1 LNHDA and CDR2 SQIVND come from the germline V gene (reference sequence). This clone was seen a single time. Here immunoSEQ multiplex PCR was the method, and the copy in TCRdb shows in-frame clones only, minus some. The sample includes about 100,000 clones, just under 95% of them seen just once. The TCR originated in a human donor in good health. V usage is TRBV19 and J usage is TRBJ2-1, with 7 bases aligning to TRBD2. The material sequenced was T cells isolated from PBMCs. The CDR3 here is CASSIAGGEQFF. The CDR3 DNA reads as TGTGCCAGTAGTATAGCGGGAGGTGAGCAGTTCTTC.